The 18 T cell receptor beta chains listed next were all sequenced from one sample in a study of T cells in women clearing cervical HPV infection (dated by TCRdb to the late 2010s). Libraries were constructed by the immunoSEQ multiplex PCR assay. Here the immuneACCESS table is served through TCRdb, limited to in-frame sequences with V and J called. Missing clones are a known gap in these copies; in checked studies unresolved V genes cover under half, and the rest lacks a known reason. This specimen's table enumerates more than 40,000 clones. The leading ten clones occupy 7.6% of the sample. Sequenced: blood buffy coat. The receptors were gathered from a woman between 18 and 75 years old with a cervical HPV16 infection that either progressed to CIN3+ or cleared (not recorded which).

As regards this clone: From the germline J gene comes the end of the CDR3, since the read stops 3 residues before it. The V gene is TRBV7-9, the J gene TRBJ2-5; TRBD1 agrees at 8 bases. The germline V gene has CDR1 SEHNR and CDR2 FQNEAQ (reference sequence). The trim removed 6 bases at V and 4 bases at J, leaving 10 bases unmatched. This CDR3 has 15 amino acids. CDR3 residues: CASSFGQGLSETQYF. CDR3 bases read: TGTGCCAGCAGTTTCGGACAGGGATTGTCAGAGACC.

The CDR3 region is CASSWTVNEKLFF. The covered CDR3 bases are TGTGCCAGCAGCTGGACAGTGAATGAAAAA. The chain combines TRBV5-4 with TRBJ1-4; perhaps TRBD1 as D (6 bases). The CDR3 end is not reached by the read, which stops 3 residues before it; the germline J gene fills it in. The germline CDR1 and CDR2 sequences are SGHNT and YYREEE (reference sequence). The germline V and J ends were trimmed by 3 bases and 5 bases, with 8 bases remaining between them. This CDR3 contains 13 residues.

As concerns this clone: One end of the junction fails to match germline, which may point to a read error. The CDR3 extends 3 residues past the end of the read, so its final part is completed from the germline J gene. This chain joins TRBV19 and TRBJ2-1; maybe TRBD2 (6 bases). This CDR3 has 16 amino acids. CDR1 is LNHDA and CDR2 is SQIVND in the germline V gene (reference sequence). Partial CDR3 DNA: TGTGCCGGTAGGCCCGGGGGAGGCCGAGGGGAAAATGAG. Its translation is CAGRPGGGRGENE. The full CDR3 is CAGRPGGGRGENEQFF.

In the case of this clone: The read terminates 3 residues before the CDR3 end, so the remaining end is supplied by the germline J gene. This rearrangement joins TRBV2 to TRBJ1-1, with a possible D match to TRBD1 (5 bases). Germline V gene sequence: CDR1 SNHLY, CDR2 FYNNEI. This CDR3 has 15 residues. The V end lost 5 bases, the J end lost 1 base, and 14 bases lay between the germline ends. The part of the CDR3 DNA that was read is TGTGCCAGCAGTAAGGGGAGACAAACGAACACTGAA. Translation gives CASSKGRQTNTE. The complete CDR3 protein is CASSKGRQTNTEAFF. Filled out from reference TRBV2 and TRBJ1-1, the complete variable domain reads EPEVTQTPSHQVTQMGQEVILRCVPISNHLYFYWYRQILGQKVEFLVSFYNNEISEKSEIFDDQFSVERPDGSNFTLKIRSTKLEDSAMYFCASSKGRQTNTEAFFGQGTRLTVV.

Worth noting for this clone: The read ends 3 residues before the CDR3 terminus; that terminus is restored from the germline J gene. V and J are TRBV29-1 and TRBJ2-7, with TRBD2 matching 8 bases. Per germline, CDR1 SQVTM and CDR2 ANQGSEA. With 6 bases clipped from V and 5 bases from J, the junction kept 6 bases outside the gene matches. The length of the CDR3 is 12 residues. The CDR3 bases that were read are TGCAGCGTCGGGGGGGGCGGCCACGAG. It specifies CSVGGGGHE. The entire CDR3 reads CSVGGGGHEQYF.

Of note for this clone: The CDR3 end falls 3 residues outside the read, so it is completed with the germline J gene. This chain joins TRBV7-9 and TRBJ2-1, with TRBD1 matching 7 bases. V shed 4 bases, J shed 7 bases, and the junction held 1 base outside the gene matches. CDR1 is SEHNR and CDR2 is FQNEAQ in the germline V gene (reference sequence). The CDR3 contains 12 residues. Incomplete CDR3 DNA: TGTGCCAGCAGCTCAGGGGGTAATGAG. Residues: CASSSGGNE. The whole CDR3 protein reads CASSSGGNEQFF.

This CDR3 is CAISESPGSYGYTF. The DNA read from the CDR3 is TGTGCCATCAGTGAGTCGCCAGGATCTTATGGC. V is TRBV10-3 and J is TRBJ1-2; D is uncertain. Read data end 3 residues before the CDR3 end; the end is taken from the germline J gene. Germline V gene lookup returns CDR1 ENHRY and CDR2 SYGVKD. Trimming took off 0 bases at V and 5 bases at J, with 10 bases between the two ends. The CDR3 totals 14 residues.

Of note for this clone: The read ends 3 residues shy of where the CDR3 ends; the end is completed using the germline J gene. V usage is TRBV6-2 or TRBV6-3 and J usage is TRBJ1-5; the D gene is possibly TRBD1 (5 bases). V was shortened by 2 bases and J by 1 base, with 15 bases between the two germline ends. From germline, CDR1 is MNHEY and CDR2 SVGEGT. The length of the CDR3 is 17 residues. CDR3 region: CASSYGAGRQSNQPQHF. The sequenced CDR3 bases are TGTGCCAGCAGTTACGGGGCAGGGAGACAAAGCAATCAGCCC.

Notes on this clone: Read data end 3 residues before the CDR3 end; the end is taken from the germline J gene. The J gene is TRBJ2-1, the V gene TRBV10-1; TRBD2 agrees at 8 bases. Germline assignment: CDR1 WNHNN and CDR2 SYGVQD (reference sequence). This CDR3 is built from 14 residues. The V and J ends lost 2 bases and 9 bases, in that order; junction bases with no gene match: 6. The CDR3 loop is CASSEGGGTGEQFF. The CDR3 bases that were read are TGCGCCAGCAGTGAGGGCGGGGGGACGGGTGAG.

The covered CDR3 bases are TGTGCCAGCAGCGGCGGGGGGCCGAGCACTGAA. This encodes CASSGGGPSTE. The full CDR3 reads CASSGGGPSTEAFF. This chain connects TRBV7-6 to TRBJ1-1; D may be TRBD1 (6 bases). The CDR3 is cut off 3 residues early in the read; its end comes from the germline J gene. CDR3 length: 14 residues. The germline V gene has CDR1 SGHVS and CDR2 FNYEAQ. V was pared by 5 bases and J by 4 bases, with 14 bases between.

As for this clone: The read gets to within 3 residues of the CDR3 end, and the germline J gene fills in the rest. The genes are TRBV5-1 and TRBJ2-7; 9 nucleotides agree with TRBD1. Germline V gene sequence: CDR1 SGHRS, CDR2 YFSETQ. This CDR3 region has 14 residues. V trimming: 4 bases; J trimming: 3 bases; junction bases outside the gene matches: 5. The CDR3 bases that were read are TGCGCCAGCAGCCCGGGACAGGGTGGCTACGAG. It translates to CASSPGQGGYE. The complete CDR3 sequence is CASSPGQGGYEQYF.

Concerning this clone: Read coverage stops 3 residues before the CDR3 terminus; the germline J gene supplies the remainder. This chain uses TRBV28 with TRBJ1-1; tentative D call: TRBD1 (5 bases). V dropped 5 bases and J dropped 6 bases, with 16 bases sitting between them. The CDR3 sequence is 14 residues long. CDR1 is MDHEN, CDR2 SYDVKM, per germline. The covered CDR3 bases are TGTGCCAGCAGTCTAGATCAGGGTATTTCTGAA. Its protein is CASSLDQGISE. The complete CDR3 protein is CASSLDQGISEAFF.

Comment on this clone: The DNA ends 3 residues before the CDR3 does, and the rest of the CDR3 is filled in from the germline J gene. The genes are TRBV7-9 and TRBJ2-2; 11 bases match TRBD1. This CDR3 has 15 amino acids. Germline CDR1 is SEHNR and CDR2 is FQNEAQ (reference sequence). The trim removed 6 bases at V and 6 bases at J, leaving 6 bases unmatched. The part of the CDR3 DNA that was read is TGTGCCAGCAGACCGGGACAGGGGGGATCCGGGGAG. Its protein product is CASRPGQGGSGE. The whole CDR3 sequence is CASRPGQGGSGELFF.

Notes on this clone: Read coverage stops 3 residues before the CDR3 terminus; the germline J gene supplies the remainder. The chain couples TRBV19 to TRBJ2-2; D not certain. Germline CDR1 is LNHDA and CDR2 is SQIVND (reference sequence). V was pared by 7 bases and J by 0 bases, with 9 bases between. This CDR3 has 14 amino acids. CDR3 sequence: CASNQVTNTGELFF. The part of the CDR3 DNA that was read is TGTGCCAGTAACCAGGTCACGAACACCGGGGAG. The whole variable domain, remainder taken from reference TRBV19 and TRBJ2-2, is DGGITQSPKYLFRKEGQNVTLSCEQNLNHDAMYWYRQDPGQGLRLIYYSQIVNDFQKGDIAEGYSVSREKKESFPLTVTSAQKNPTAFYLCASNQVTNTGELFFGEGSRLTVL.

Details on this clone: The DNA ends 3 residues before the CDR3 does, and the rest of the CDR3 is filled in from the germline J gene. The chain uses TRBV20-1 and TRBJ1-2; D possibly corresponds to TRBD1 (6 bases). Germline V lookup: CDR1 DFQATT, CDR2 SNEGSKA (reference sequence). V was cut by 6 bases and J by 4 bases, with 18 bases left in between. The length of the CDR3 is 14 residues. The sequenced part of the CDR3 DNA is TGCAGTGCCGGCAGGGACATATCGGCCTATGGC. This codes for CSAGRDISAYG. Given in full, the CDR3 is CSAGRDISAYGYTF.

For this clone: The missing CDR3 end, 3 residues past where the read stops, is filled in from the germline J gene. The chain has TRBV4-2 and TRBJ2-5; 11 bases agree with TRBD2. Germline trimming cut 4 bases from V and 1 base from J; bases unmatched to any gene: 5. This CDR3 has 16 amino acids. Germline-derived CDR1 and CDR2 are LGHNA and YNFKEQ. This chain's CDR3 is CASSLQGTSGQETQYF. CDR3 DNA, as far as it was read: TGTGCCAGCAGCCTGCAGGGGACTAGCGGCCAAGAGACC.

Comments on this clone: The missing CDR3 end, 3 residues past where the read stops, is filled in from the germline J gene. The chain is built from TRBV20-1 and TRBJ2-5; 9 bases map to TRBD2. The junction had 11 bases not matched to a gene; V was cut back by 5 bases and J by 4 bases. The CDR3 sequence is 15 residues long. Germline V gene lookup returns CDR1 DFQATT and CDR2 SNEGSKA (reference sequence). CDR3 sequence: CSAPPVAGVGETQYF. The covered CDR3 bases are TGCAGTGCTCCCCCCGTAGCGGGGGTTGGAGAGACC.

As to this clone: The read is 3 residues too short to cover the CDR3 end, so that end is filled in from the germline J gene. The rearrangement links TRBV28 to TRBJ1-6; D is undetermined. CDR1 is MDHEN and CDR2 is SYDVKM in the germline V gene. The CDR3 totals 12 residues. The chain's CDR3 is CASSLLAGALHF. The sequenced CDR3 bases are TGTGCCAGCAGTTTATTAGCGGGAGCC.